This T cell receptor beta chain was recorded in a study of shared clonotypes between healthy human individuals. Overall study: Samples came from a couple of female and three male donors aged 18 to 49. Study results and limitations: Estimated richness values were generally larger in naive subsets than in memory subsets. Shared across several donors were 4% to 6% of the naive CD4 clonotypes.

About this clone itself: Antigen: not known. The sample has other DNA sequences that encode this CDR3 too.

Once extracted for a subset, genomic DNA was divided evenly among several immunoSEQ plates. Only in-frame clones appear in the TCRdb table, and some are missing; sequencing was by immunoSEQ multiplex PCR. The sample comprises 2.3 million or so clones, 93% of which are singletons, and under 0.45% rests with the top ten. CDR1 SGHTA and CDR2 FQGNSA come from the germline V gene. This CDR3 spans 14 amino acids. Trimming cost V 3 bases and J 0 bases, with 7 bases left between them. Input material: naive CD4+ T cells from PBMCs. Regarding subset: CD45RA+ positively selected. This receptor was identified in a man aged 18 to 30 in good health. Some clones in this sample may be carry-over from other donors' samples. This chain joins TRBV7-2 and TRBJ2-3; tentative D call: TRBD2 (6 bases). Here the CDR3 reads CASSFGTSTDTQYF. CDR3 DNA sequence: TGTGCCAGCAGCTTCGGGACTAGCACAGATACGCAGTATTTT.